Following are 12 T cell receptor beta chains from one sample sequenced in a study of radiation and T cells in renal cell carcinoma. Generated by immunoSEQ multiplex PCR, the TCRdb table keeps only in-frame clones and is missing some. The sample lists 130,000 or so clones, 70% to 90% occurring once. Time point described: baseline pretreatment blood. Treatment here: 15 Gy SBRT to primary tumor, nephrectomy 4 weeks later. The sequences come from blood, collected from a patient whose treatment included radiotherapy and nephrectomy. These receptors all come from a woman between 45 and 65 years old with renal cell carcinoma.

This chain joins TRBV18 and TRBJ1-4; D is unresolved. The ends were cut back, 6 bases at V and 0 bases at J, with 5 bases in the middle. This CDR3 is built from 13 residues. From germline, CDR1 is KGHSH and CDR2 LQKENI. The CDR3: CASSRSTNEKLFF. The CDR3 DNA sequence: TGTGCCAGCTCCCGTTCAACTAATGAAAAACTGTTTTTT.

The rearrangement joins TRBV9 to TRBJ2-3; 9 bases line up with TRBD1. The CDR3 has 15 amino acids. Per germline, CDR1 SGDLS and CDR2 YYNGEE. After removal of 3 bases from V and 2 bases from J, the junction contained 4 bases not matched to a gene. CDR3 sequence reads: CASSDRDRDTDTQYF. The CDR3 region has the DNA TGTGCCAGCAGCGACCGGGACAGGGACACAGATACGCAGTATTTT.

This clone was seen a single time. The rearrangement links TRBV27 to TRBJ1-3; 7 bases match TRBD1. Germline values: CDR1 MNHEY, CDR2 SMNVEV (reference sequence). The ends lost 9 bases at V and 2 bases at J; junction bases unmatched: 1. The length of the CDR3 is 12 residues. The CDR3 DNA reads TGTGCCAGTCAGGGGGCTGGAAACACCATATATTTT. It is translated as CASQGAGNTIYF.

This chain links TRBV30 with TRBJ2-1; 7 bases are a match to TRBD2. Germline-derived CDR1 and CDR2 are GTSNPN and SVGIG (reference sequence). CDR3 length equals 10 residues. J was trimmed by 8 bases and V by 5 bases; bases with no gene match: 0. The CDR3 coding sequence is TGTGCCTGGGGGAGGGATGAGCAGTTCTTC. Translation: CAWGRDEQFF. Full variable domain (outside the CDR3, taken from reference TRBV30 and TRBJ2-1): SQTIHQWPATLVQPVGSPLSLECTVEGTSNPNLYWYRQAAGRGLQLLFYSVGIGQISSEVPQNLSASRPQDRQFILSSKKLLLSDSGFYLCAWGRDEQFFGPGTRLTVL.

The rearrangement links TRBV10-1 to TRBJ2-7; possibly TRBD2 for D (5 bases). CDR3 length: 14 residues. CDR1 is WNHNN and CDR2 is SYGVQD in the germline V gene (reference sequence). Trimming pared 0 bases from V and 9 bases from J, leaving 15 bases between. The CDR3 is CASSESTSGEGQYF. In nucleotides, the CDR3 is TGCGCCAGCAGTGAGTCGACGTCAGGCGAGGGGCAGTACTTC.

Concerning this clone: Compared with germline, one end of the junction differs, possibly owing to a read error. The V and J genes are TRBV5-6 and TRBJ2-3; D is unresolved. Germline CDR1 reads SGHDT; CDR2 reads YYEEEE. The CDR3 is 13 residues long. CDR3 in DNA: TGCGCGACTCGCCCGACATACACAGATACGCAGTATTTT. This translates into CATRPTYTDTQYF.

The chain employs TRBV28 and TRBJ2-7; D may correspond to TRBD1 or TRBD2 (5 bases each). CDR1 is MDHEN and CDR2 is SYDVKM in the germline V gene. Trimming shortened V by 5 bases and J by 6 bases, and 14 bases separated the two germline ends. CDR3 length equals 13 residues. CDR3 sequence reads: CASSLGTRGEQYF. CDR3 nucleotides: TGTGCCAGCAGTCTGGGGACCCGGGGCGAGCAGTACTTC.

V gene TRBV7-9 combines with J gene TRBJ2-3; D remains ambiguous. The germline CDR1 and CDR2 sequences are SEHNR and FQNEAQ (reference sequence). The CDR3 sequence is 11 residues long. Trimming removed 5 bases at V and 6 bases at J, with 6 bases between. CDR3 DNA sequence: TGTGCCAGCAGCGTAGTCGATACGCAGTATTTT. This translates into CASSVVDTQYF.

At least ten counts were recorded for this clone. The chain employs TRBV7-9 and TRBJ1-1; 8 positions match TRBD1. The CDR3 extends over 14 amino acids. Per the germline V gene, CDR1 is SEHNR and CDR2 is FQNEAQ (reference sequence). The V and J ends lost 5 bases and 1 base, in that order; junction bases with no gene match: 3. CDR3 amino acids: CASSRTGSNTEAFF. As DNA, the CDR3 is TGTGCCAGCAGCCGGACAGGGTCGAACACTGAAGCTTTCTTT. Based on the CDR3 plus reference TRBV7-9 and TRBJ1-1, the full variable domain is DTGVSQNPRHKITKRGQNVTFRCDPISEHNRLYWYRQTLGQGPEFLTYFQNEAQLEKSRLLSDRFSAERPKGSFSTLEIQRTEQGDSAMYLCASSRTGSNTEAFFGQGTRLTVV.

The chain combines TRBV7-2 with TRBJ1-1; maybe TRBD1 (5 bases). V lost 5 bases and J lost 4, with 20 bases in between. This CDR3 is 16 amino acids long. Germline values: CDR1 SGHTA, CDR2 FQGNSA. CDR3 bases: TGTGCCAGCAGCCCGGACGGGGGACCGCCGGGCACTGAAGCTTTCTTT. Protein product: CASSPDGGPPGTEAFF. Drawing the rest from reference TRBV7-2 and TRBJ1-1, the complete variable domain is GAGVSQSPSNKVTEKGKDVELRCDPISGHTALYWYRQSLGQGLEFLIYFQGNSAPDKSGLPSDRFSAERTGGSVSTLTIQRTQQEDSAVYLCASSPDGGPPGTEAFFGQGTRLTVV.

This sequence joins TRBV6-5 and TRBJ2-5; the match to TRBD2 covers 7 bases. Trimming at V came to 1 base and at J to 5 bases, leaving 7 bases not matched to a gene. This CDR3 is 15 amino acids long. The germline V gene encodes CDR1 MNHEY and CDR2 SVGAGI. For the CDR3, the DNA is TGTGCCAGCAGTTACTTCAGCGGGACGGGGGAGACCCAGTACTTC. It translates to CASSYFSGTGETQYF.

This chain joins TRBV9 and TRBJ2-7; TRBD2 matches 7 bases. The J segment lost 0 bases and the V segment lost 0 bases, leaving 6 bases of the junction unmatched. Germline V gene sequence: CDR1 SGDLS, CDR2 YYNGEE. CDR3 length: 16 amino acids. The CDR3 loop reads CASSVGHSGSSYEQYF. For the CDR3, the DNA is TGTGCCAGCAGCGTAGGTCATAGCGGGTCCTCCTACGAGCAGTACTTC.